This T cell receptor beta chain was sequenced during a study of blood T cell repertoires in COVID-19. Study background: There were acute and convalescent COVID-19 samples, and they came from the United States, Italy and Spain. PBMCs, B-cell-depleted T cells, or T cells provided the cDNA or gDNA that made up the material.

Authors' methods: Reference gene primer amplification in the assay estimated nucleated cell counts. Profiled with immunoSEQ multiplex PCR; TCRdb holds only in-frame clones, not every one. The DNA was the basis for D and trimming; V, J and clone size are from that table. The table includes over 350,000 clones, approximately 90% detected once. CDR1 ENHRY and CDR2 SYGVKD come from the germline V gene. With V trimmed by 9 bases and J by 1 base, 2 bases remained unmatched. The CDR3 contains 12 residues. The chain combines TRBV10-3 with TRBJ2-7; 8 nucleotides line up with TRBD2. Sequencing input: peripheral blood. This TCR derives from a woman aged 25 to 39 with active or convalescent COVID-19. The CDR3 protein is CAISGGSYEQYF. CDR3 nucleotide sequence: TGTGCCATATCGGGGGGGTCCTACGAGCAGTACTTC.